The T cell receptor (beta chain) under discussion was sequenced for a study of OX40 agonist ivuxolimab in advanced cancers. With respect to the entire study: Ivuxolimab was an agonistic, fully human IgG2 monoclonal antibody directed against OX40 (CD134), a costimulatory receptor. Prior anti-PD-1, anti-PD-L1 or anti-CTLA-4 therapy was permitted, and checkpoint inhibitors had been received by less than 45% of dose-escalation patients. The paper reports the monotherapy dose-escalation portion (N ≈ 50 patients) of the phase I ivuxolimab trial. Of the 50 to 55 patients in dose escalation, around 20 had hepatocellular carcinoma, about 15 had melanoma, 9 had renal cell carcinoma and 9 had head and neck cancer. Partial responses occurred in three dose-escalation patients, of whom one had hepatocellular carcinoma and two had cutaneous melanoma. The purpose of peripheral TCRbeta sequencing was to test whether ivuxolimab changed TCR sequence diversity and led to clonal T-cell expansion. A male proportion of approximately 83% and a mean age of approximately 58 years, ranging from 23 to 79, were recorded for the dose-escalation cohort. Intravenous ivuxolimab was administered to patients every 2 weeks at six dose levels: 0.01, 0.1, 0.3, 1.5, 3 and 10 mg/kg. Broad study findings and their caveats: Partial responders in the 0.1-3.0 mg/kg groups had among the lowest normalized peripheral clonal expansion, especially among CD8+ T cells. Low levels of normalized T-cell clonal expansion were also seen in some patients who did not respond. On average, CD8+ T cells showed more expanded clones than CD4+ T cells after ivuxolimab. The antigen specificity of the clonally expanded peripheral T cells was not determined. Clonal expansion of both CD4+ and CD8+ blood T cells was observed from baseline to week 6 at doses 0.1 to 3.0 mg/kg.

For this clone: The target of this receptor is not known. The junction does not match germline at one end; this may be a read error.

The trial excluded patients who had a history of autoimmune disease or who were on systemic immunosuppression. Peripheral blood for TCR sequencing was collected from all dose cohorts at baseline, on cycle 4 day 1, and on cycle 7 day 1. Samples came from an open-label, multicenter, first-in-human phase I dose-escalation trial of ivuxolimab. The trial enrolled adults with locally advanced or metastatic head and neck squamous cell, hepatocellular, melanoma or renal cell carcinoma. Before TCR sequencing, CD4+ T cells and CD8+ T cells were sorted from peripheral blood as separate populations. For sequencing of the TCRbeta CDR3 region, genomic DNA was extracted from the sorted cells. The immunoSEQ Assay was used for sequencing of TCRbeta CDR3 regions. The immuneACCESS repertoire file appears here via TCRdb, limited to in-frame rearrangements. These files lack a portion of the clones; in checked studies, under half of the deficit traces to unresolved V genes, and the cause of the others is not known. The sample table records around 34,000 clones; approximately 90% of these occur just once. Of the sample, less than 55% falls within the top ten clones.

The starting material was CD4+ or CD8+ T cells sorted from blood, obtained in a trial of the OX40 agonist ivuxolimab. The source of this sequence is an adult with an advanced solid tumor such as melanoma, head and neck, liver or kidney cancer.

The DNA sequence is as follows: TGTGCCAGCGGCTTAGGGGGCTCGGATGAGCAGTTCTTC. Translated, this gives CASGLGGSDEQFF. The chain was built from TRBV13 and TRBJ2-1, and 7 junction bases match TRBD1. The germline V gene (reference sequence) gives CDR1 as PRHDT and CDR2 as FYEKMQ. Counted from cysteine to phenylalanine, this CDR3 has 13 amino acids. The kept DNA is CDR3 alone, 39 bases in frame from the first base.